This T cell receptor beta chain was documented in a study of blood T cell repertoires in COVID-19. Overall study context: From the United States, Italy and Spain came samples of acute and convalescent COVID-19. The analysed material was cDNA or gDNA that came from T cells, B-cell-depleted T cells, or PBMCs.

Germline CDR1 reads MGHDK; CDR2 reads SYGVNS. CDR3 length: 15 amino acids. The V and J ends lost 4 bases and 5 bases, in that order; junction bases with no gene match: 6. As originally analysed: Amplification with reference gene primers provided the estimates of nucleated cell counts. Profiled with immunoSEQ multiplex PCR; TCRdb holds only in-frame clones, not every one. V, J and clone size are taken as reported in that table, and D and trimming were inferred from the DNA itself. The profile shows under 250,000 clones, about 83% of them singletons. The chain joins TRBV25-1 to TRBJ1-3, with 9 nucleotides matching TRBD1. This clonotype was obtained from a man aged 50 or older with acute or convalescent COVID-19. The source material was peripheral blood. The CDR3 is CASSVPGQGRNTIYF. The CDR3 bases are TGTGCCAGCAGTGTTCCGGGACAGGGAAGAAACACCATATATTTT.